One and the same sample provided the 13 T cell receptor beta chains below, sequenced in a study of T cells in Graves' hyperthyroidism and ophthalmopathy. The TCR beta CDR3 regions underwent amplification using RNA transcripts as the source. In the first-round RT-PCR of the TCR CDR3, the HTBI primer set was used. From the multiplex PCR reads, TCRdb called clonotypes with MiXCR, one entry per CDR3 protein. The sample shows a few hundred thousand distinct CDR3 sequences, around 16% of them seen only once. Sequenced input: blood. The source is a man aged 40-50 years with Graves' hyperthyroidism.

This chain joins TRBV28 and TRBJ2-5, with D perhaps TRBD1 (5 bases). The CDR3 is 13 amino acids. Trimming stripped 6 bases from V and 2 bases from J, with 10 bases between. Germline assignment: CDR1 MDHEN and CDR2 SYDVKM. CDR3 DNA sequence: TGTGCCAGCAGAGGACAAGGTCAAGAGACCCAGTACTTC. Protein: CASRGQGQETQYF.

V gene TRBV5-4 combines with J gene TRBJ2-7, with a possible D match to TRBD2 (5 bases). From germline, CDR1 is SGHNT and CDR2 YYREEE (reference sequence). The CDR3 length is 14 residues. With 5 bases removed from V and 1 base from J, the gap between germline ends came to 13 bases. The CDR3 loop is CASSSGLLSYEQYF. In nucleotides, the CDR3 is TGTGCCAGCAGTTCCGGACTCTTATCCTACGAGCAGTACTTC. The full variable domain, rest sourced from reference TRBV5-4 and TRBJ2-7, is ETGVTQSPTHLIKTRGQQVTLRCSSQSGHNTVSWYQQALGQGPQFIFQYYREEENGRGNFPPRFSGLQFPNYSSELNVNALELDDSALYLCASSSGLLSYEQYFGPGTRLTVT.

The sample holds many counts of this clonotype. The chain employs TRBV7-8 and TRBJ2-1; 7 bases fit TRBD2. The CDR3 is 15 residues long. CDR1 is SGHVS, CDR2 FQNEAQ, per germline. V gave up 4 bases and J gave up 5 bases; unmatched junction bases: 8. The CDR3: CASSYPGRSNNEQFF. The CDR3 bases are TGTGCCAGCAGCTACCCCGGGAGGTCCAACAATGAGCAGTTCTTC.

This clonotype was seen a few times. CDR3 sequence: CASKLSVSNQPQHF. The DNA of the CDR3 is TGTGCCAGCAAATTATCTGTTAGCAATCAGCCCCAGCATTTT. The V gene is TRBV2, the J gene TRBJ1-5; no firm D call. The CDR3 runs to 14 residues. Germline-derived CDR1 and CDR2 are SNHLY and FYNNEI. Trimming took off 7 bases at V and 0 bases at J, with 10 bases between the two ends.

The V gene is TRBV6-2 or TRBV6-3, the J gene TRBJ2-5, with TRBD2 identical over 11 bases. V was pared by 0 bases and J by 5 bases, with 5 bases of the junction left unmatched. Germline V gives CDR1 MNHEY, CDR2 SVGEGT. This CDR3 has 16 amino acids. The DNA for the CDR3 is TGTGCCAGCAGTTACTCGCTTACTAGCGGGGGTGAGACCCAGTACTTC. It is translated as CASSYSLTSGGETQYF.

There are a few counts of this clonotype. The chain is built from TRBV7-2 and TRBJ1-1; 10 bases map to TRBD1. This CDR3 has 16 amino acids. Per germline, CDR1 SGHTA and CDR2 FQGNSA. J gave up 4 bases and V 5 bases, and 10 bases lay outside the gene matches. The CDR3 nucleotides read TGTGCCAGCAGCCCACCCGGGACAGGGGTCTCCACTGAAGCTTTCTTT. This encodes CASSPPGTGVSTEAFF.

This clonotype was seen at least ten times. This chain links TRBV20-1 with TRBJ2-2, with 9 bases lining up with TRBD2. Germline V gene sequence: CDR1 DFQATT, CDR2 SNEGSKA (reference sequence). This CDR3 comprises 15 residues. The J segment lost 7 bases and the V segment lost 1 base, leaving 7 bases of the junction unmatched. In DNA, the CDR3 is TGCAGTGCTAGAGTTCAAGCGGGGGGACTCGGGGAGCTGTTTTTT. Translating it yields CSARVQAGGLGELFF.

This clonotype has a handful of counts. This chain connects TRBV7-6 to TRBJ2-5; D is unresolved. Looked up from germline, CDR1 is SGHVS and CDR2 is FNYEAQ. Trimming removed 1 base at V and 5 bases at J, with 14 bases between. This CDR3 has 15 amino acids. In DNA, the CDR3 is TGTGCCAGCAGCTTAGGTGGGCTCCAATTGGAGACCCAGTACTTC. Its translation is CASSLGGLQLETQYF. The entire variable domain, with the rest obtained from reference TRBV7-6 and TRBJ2-5, is as follows: GAGVSQSPRYKVTKRGQDVALRCDPISGHVSLYWYRQALGQGPEFLTYFNYEAQQDKSGLPNDRFSAERPEGSISTLTIQRTEQRDSAMYRCASSLGGLQLETQYFGPGTRLLVL.

This clonotype was detected many times. The chain recombines TRBV7-9 with TRBJ2-5; 10 bases map to TRBD2. V gave up 2 bases and J gave up 3 bases; unmatched junction bases: 3. The length of the CDR3 is 15 residues. Germline-derived CDR1 and CDR2 are SEHNR and FQNEAQ (reference sequence). CDR3 amino acids: CASSLSSGGEETQYF. The CDR3 DNA reads TGTGCCAGCAGCTTAAGCAGCGGGGGGGAAGAGACCCAGTACTTC. Supplemented by reference TRBV7-9 and TRBJ2-5, the full variable domain reads DTGVSQNPRHKITKRGQNVTFRCDPISEHNRLYWYRQTLGQGPEFLTYFQNEAQLEKSRLLSDRFSAERPKGSFSTLEIQRTEQGDSAMYLCASSLSSGGEETQYFGPGTRLLVL.

There are many counts of this clonotype. This chain connects TRBV27 to TRBJ1-1; 8 positions agree with TRBD1. The CDR3 is 14 residues long. CDR1 MNHEY and CDR2 SMNVEV come from the germline V gene (reference sequence). The junction had 6 bases not matched to a gene; V was cut back by 6 bases and J by 3 bases. The CDR3 DNA reads TGTGCCAGCAGGGTAACAGGGGGGGACACTGAAGCTTTCTTT. Its protein is CASRVTGGDTEAFF.

The genes are TRBV6-1 and TRBJ1-5, with 10 bases matching TRBD1. Per the germline V gene, CDR1 is MNHNS and CDR2 is SASEGT. CDR3 length: 15 amino acids. The trim removed 4 bases at V and 6 bases at J, leaving 6 bases unmatched. The CDR3 loop reads CASSVPGQGFQPQHF. As DNA, the CDR3 is TGTGCCAGCAGTGTCCCGGGACAGGGGTTTCAGCCCCAGCATTTT.

This clonotype has a count of ten or more. This chain joins TRBV5-1 and TRBJ2-3; TRBD1 agrees at 9 bases. CDR3 size: 15 residues. Unmatched junction bases numbered 2, after V lost 1 base and J lost 2 bases. Germline lookup yields CDR1 SGHRS and CDR2 YFSETQ. The CDR3 here is CASSLRDRVTDTQYF. CDR3 nucleotides: TGCGCCAGCAGCTTGAGGGACAGGGTCACAGATACGCAGTATTTT.

This clonotype was observed many times. The chain links TRBV11-2 to TRBJ1-1, with D maybe TRBD1 (5 bases). V was trimmed by 2 bases and J by 5 bases, leaving 9 bases between them. The CDR3 contains 13 residues. CDR1 and CDR2 from the germline V gene are SGHAT and FQNNGV. The CDR3 sequence: CASSLYQGTEAFF. In DNA, the CDR3 is TGTGCCAGCAGCTTATATCAGGGAACTGAAGCTTTCTTT.